These T cell receptor beta chains were read from a single sample in a study of OX40 agonist ivuxolimab in advanced cancers. Sequenced by immunoSEQ multiplex PCR; TCRdb stores in-frame clones only, minus some. The sample contains over 75,000 clones, more than 80% of which appear only once. Sequencing was performed on CD4+ or CD8+ T cells sorted from blood, taken in a trial of the OX40 agonist ivuxolimab. These receptors were obtained from an adult with an advanced solid tumor such as melanoma, head and neck, liver or kidney cancer. CDR3s include the opening cysteine and the closing phenylalanine or tryptophan. Fields, in order: V gene, clone size, J gene, D gene, CDR3 protein, CDR3 DNA. A D gene is named only where the DNA matches it firmly. Part of the rows lack a size; the others show once, few, many or a class for expanded clones.

v_gene: TRBV19
abundance: NA
j_gene: TRBJ2-6
d_gene: NA
CDR3aa: CASSIQPSWANVLTF
CDR3nt: TGTGCCAGTAGTATACAGCCGTCCTGGGCCAACGTCCTGACTTTC

v_gene: TRBV28
abundance: NA
j_gene: TRBJ2-1
d_gene: TRBD2
CDR3aa: CASRVFAGGLNEQFF
CDR3nt: TGTGCCAGCAGGGTCTTTGCGGGAGGTCTCAATGAGCAGTTCTTC

v_gene: TRBV5-1
abundance: NA
j_gene: TRBJ2-3
d_gene: TRBD2
CDR3aa: CASSPGTSGRADTQYF
CDR3nt: TGCGCCAGCAGCCCCGGGACTAGCGGGAGGGCAGATACGCAGTATTTT

v_gene: TRBV21-1
abundance: NA
j_gene: TRBJ1-4
d_gene: NA
CDR3aa: CASSTTGRNEKLFF
CDR3nt: TGTGCCAGCAGCACGACAGGACGTAATGAAAAACTGTTTTTT

v_gene: TRBV7-3
abundance: NA
j_gene: TRBJ2-3
d_gene: NA
CDR3aa: CASSLSRDTDTQYF
CDR3nt: TGTGCCAGCAGCTTAAGTAGAGACACAGATACGCAGTATTTT

v_gene: TRBV27
abundance: NA
j_gene: TRBJ2-7
d_gene: NA
CDR3aa: CASSFLANSYEQYF
CDR3nt: TGTGCCAGCAGTTTCCTAGCGAACTCCTACGAGCAGTACTTC

v_gene: TRBV5-1
abundance: NA
j_gene: TRBJ2-7
d_gene: TRBD1
CDR3aa: CASSIGTGFEQYF
CDR3nt: TGCGCCAGCAGCATAGGGACAGGGTTCGAGCAGTACTTC

v_gene: TRBV29-1
abundance: NA
j_gene: TRBJ2-5
d_gene: TRBD2
CDR3aa: CSVVRGRAGETQYF
CDR3nt: TGCAGCGTTGTACGGGGGAGGGCCGGAGAGACCCAGTACTTC

v_gene: TRBV29-1
abundance: NA
j_gene: TRBJ2-2
d_gene: NA
CDR3aa: CSVERGTGELFF
CDR3nt: TGCAGCGTTGAAAGGGGCACCGGGGAGCTGTTTTTT

v_gene: TRBV19
abundance: NA
j_gene: TRBJ2-2
d_gene: NA
CDR3aa: CASSEKIGTVHGELFF
CDR3nt: TGTGCCAGTAGTGAGAAGATCGGGACCGTCCATGGGGAGCTGTTTTTT

v_gene: TRBV7-3
abundance: once
j_gene: TRBJ2-1
d_gene: TRBD1
CDR3aa: CASSLRPGTGLYNEQFF
CDR3nt: TGTGCCAGCAGCTTAAGACCCGGGACAGGGTTATACAATGAGCAGTTCTTC

v_gene: TRBV27
abundance: NA
j_gene: TRBJ2-1
d_gene: NA
CDR3aa: CASGIFYEQFF
CDR3nt: TGTGCCAGCGGCATTTTTTATGAGCAGTTCTTC

v_gene: TRBV7-9
abundance: once
j_gene: TRBJ2-5
d_gene: NA
CDR3aa: CAGMYQETQYF
CDR3nt: TGTGCCGGAATGTACCAAGAGACCCAGTACTTC

v_gene: TRBV29-1
abundance: NA
j_gene: TRBJ1-3
d_gene: NA
CDR3aa: CSGGPGLDGNTIYF
CDR3nt: TGCAGCGGGGGCCCTGGGCTGGATGGAAACACCATATATTTT

v_gene: TRBV27
abundance: NA
j_gene: TRBJ1-5
d_gene: NA
CDR3aa: CASGTDSNQPQHF
CDR3nt: TGTGCCAGCGGTACAGATAGCAATCAGCCCCAGCATTTT

v_gene: TRBV4-1
abundance: NA
j_gene: TRBJ2-5
d_gene: TRBD1
CDR3aa: CASSRHDREETQYF
CDR3nt: TGCGCCAGCAGCCGACATGACAGGGAAGAGACCCAGTACTTC

v_gene: TRBV28
abundance: NA
j_gene: TRBJ2-7
d_gene: NA
CDR3aa: CASGYTTTYEQYF
CDR3nt: TGTGCCAGTGGCTATACAACTACCTACGAGCAGTACTTC

v_gene: TRBV19
abundance: once
j_gene: TRBJ1-3
d_gene: NA
CDR3aa: CASSMTGIWGNTIYF
CDR3nt: TGTGCCAGTAGTATGACGGGTATCTGGGGAAACACCATATATTTT

v_gene: TRBV27
abundance: NA
j_gene: TRBJ2-1
d_gene: NA
CDR3aa: CASSSLHGGPYNEQFF
CDR3nt: TGTGCCAGCAGTTCCCTTCACGGGGGCCCCTACAATGAGCAGTTCTTC

v_gene: TRBV6-6
abundance: NA
j_gene: TRBJ2-7
d_gene: NA
CDR3aa: CASSYLLGDYEQYF
CDR3nt: TGTGCCAGCAGTTACCTCCTGGGAGACTACGAGCAGTACTTC

v_gene: TRBV9
abundance: NA
j_gene: TRBJ2-7
d_gene: NA
CDR3aa: CASSVDLGADEQYF
CDR3nt: TGTGCCAGCAGCGTAGATCTGGGAGCTGACGAGCAGTACTTC

v_gene: TRBV9
abundance: NA
j_gene: TRBJ1-4
d_gene: NA
CDR3aa: CASSVTGNEKLFF
CDR3nt: TGTGCCAGCAGCGTAACTGGGAATGAAAAACTGTTTTTT

v_gene: TRBV6-1
abundance: once
j_gene: TRBJ2-5
d_gene: TRBD1
CDR3aa: CASSDRTGKDGETQYF
CDR3nt: TGTGCCAGCAGTGACAGGACAGGGAAGGACGGAGAGACCCAGTACTTC

v_gene: TRBV19
abundance: NA
j_gene: TRBJ2-7
d_gene: NA
CDR3aa: CASSIGLPYEQYF
CDR3nt: TGTGCCAGTAGTATAGGACTACCTTACGAGCAGTACTTC

v_gene: TRBV28
abundance: few
j_gene: TRBJ2-7
d_gene: TRBD1
CDR3aa: CASRAGTATYEQYF
CDR3nt: TGTGCCAGCAGAGCCGGGACAGCGACCTACGAGCAGTACTTC

v_gene: TRBV11-3
abundance: NA
j_gene: TRBJ1-2
d_gene: NA
CDR3aa: CASTRPGTEYGYTF
CDR3nt: TGTGCCAGCACCAGACCTGGGACGGAATATGGCTACACCTTC

v_gene: TRBV30
abundance: NA
j_gene: TRBJ1-5
d_gene: NA
CDR3aa: CAWINASGNQPQHF
CDR3nt: TGTGCCTGGATAAATGCGTCGGGGAATCAGCCCCAGCATTTT

v_gene: TRBV6-6
abundance: NA
j_gene: TRBJ1-1
d_gene: NA
CDR3aa: CATWRRGLNTEAFF
CDR3nt: TGTGCCACCTGGCGACGGGGGCTTAACACTGAAGCTTTCTTT

v_gene: TRBV6-1
abundance: NA
j_gene: TRBJ1-1
d_gene: NA
CDR3aa: CATSYGMNTEAFF
CDR3nt: TGTGCCACCTCGTACGGGATGAACACTGAAGCTTTCTTT

v_gene: TRBV15
abundance: NA
j_gene: TRBJ2-1
d_gene: TRBD2
CDR3aa: CATSSTGLAGPREQFF
CDR3nt: TGTGCCACCAGCAGTACGGGACTAGCGGGGCCCCGGGAGCAGTTCTTC

v_gene: TRBV27
abundance: NA
j_gene: TRBJ2-7
d_gene: NA
CDR3aa: CASSLQGYEQYF
CDR3nt: TGTGCCAGCAGTTTACAGGGTTACGAGCAGTACTTC

v_gene: TRBV5-1
abundance: NA
j_gene: TRBJ2-5
d_gene: TRBD2
CDR3aa: CASSPRGGDETQYF
CDR3nt: TGCGCCAGCAGCCCTCGGGGGGGAGACGAGACCCAGTACTTC